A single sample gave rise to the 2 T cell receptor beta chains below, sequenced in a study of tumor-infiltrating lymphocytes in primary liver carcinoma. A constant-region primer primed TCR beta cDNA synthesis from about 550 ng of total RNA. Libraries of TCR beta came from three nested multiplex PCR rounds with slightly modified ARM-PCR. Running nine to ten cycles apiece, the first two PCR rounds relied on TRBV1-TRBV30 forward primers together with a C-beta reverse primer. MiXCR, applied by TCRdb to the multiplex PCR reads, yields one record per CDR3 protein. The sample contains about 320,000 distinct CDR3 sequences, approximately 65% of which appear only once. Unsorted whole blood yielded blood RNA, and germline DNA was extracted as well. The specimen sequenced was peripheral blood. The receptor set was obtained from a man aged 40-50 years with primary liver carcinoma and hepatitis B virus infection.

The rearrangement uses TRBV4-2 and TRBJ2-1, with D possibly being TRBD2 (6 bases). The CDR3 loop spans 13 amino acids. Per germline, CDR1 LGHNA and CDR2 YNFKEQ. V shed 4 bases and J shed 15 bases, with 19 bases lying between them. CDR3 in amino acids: CASSLRRAGALFF. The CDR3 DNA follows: TGTGCCAGCAGCCTACGGCGAGCGGGTGCGTTGTTCTTC.

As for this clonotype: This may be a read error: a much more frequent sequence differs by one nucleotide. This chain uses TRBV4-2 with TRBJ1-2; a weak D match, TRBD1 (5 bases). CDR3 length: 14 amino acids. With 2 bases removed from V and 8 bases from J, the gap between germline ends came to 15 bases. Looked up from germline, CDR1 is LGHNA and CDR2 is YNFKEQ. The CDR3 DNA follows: TGTGCCAGCAGCCAATCCGTGGGGGGAGGCGGCTACACCTTC. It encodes CASSQSVGGGGYTF.